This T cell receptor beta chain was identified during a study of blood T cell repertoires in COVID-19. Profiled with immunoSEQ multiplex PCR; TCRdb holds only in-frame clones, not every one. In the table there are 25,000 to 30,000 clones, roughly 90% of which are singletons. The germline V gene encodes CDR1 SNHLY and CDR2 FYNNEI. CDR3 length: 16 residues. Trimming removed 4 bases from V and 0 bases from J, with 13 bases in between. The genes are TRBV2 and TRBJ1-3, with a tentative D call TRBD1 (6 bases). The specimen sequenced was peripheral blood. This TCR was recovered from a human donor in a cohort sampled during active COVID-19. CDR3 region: CASSVQGLSSGNTIYF. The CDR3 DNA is TGTGCCAGCAGTGTCCAGGGGCTATCCTCTGGAAACACCATATATTTT.